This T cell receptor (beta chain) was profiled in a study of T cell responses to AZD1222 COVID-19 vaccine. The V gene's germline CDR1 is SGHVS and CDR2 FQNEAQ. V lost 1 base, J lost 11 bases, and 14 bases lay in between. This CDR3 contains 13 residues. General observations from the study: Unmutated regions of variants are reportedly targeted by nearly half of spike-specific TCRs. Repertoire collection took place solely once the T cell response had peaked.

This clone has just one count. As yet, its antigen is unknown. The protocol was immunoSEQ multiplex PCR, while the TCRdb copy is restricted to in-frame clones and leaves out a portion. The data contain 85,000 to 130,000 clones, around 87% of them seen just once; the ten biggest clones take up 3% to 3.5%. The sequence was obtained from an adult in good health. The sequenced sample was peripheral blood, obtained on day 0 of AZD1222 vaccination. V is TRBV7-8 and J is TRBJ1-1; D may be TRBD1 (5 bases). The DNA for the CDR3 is TGTGCCAGCAGCTTAGACGAGTTCAGGGACGCTTTCTTT. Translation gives CASSLDEFRDAFF.